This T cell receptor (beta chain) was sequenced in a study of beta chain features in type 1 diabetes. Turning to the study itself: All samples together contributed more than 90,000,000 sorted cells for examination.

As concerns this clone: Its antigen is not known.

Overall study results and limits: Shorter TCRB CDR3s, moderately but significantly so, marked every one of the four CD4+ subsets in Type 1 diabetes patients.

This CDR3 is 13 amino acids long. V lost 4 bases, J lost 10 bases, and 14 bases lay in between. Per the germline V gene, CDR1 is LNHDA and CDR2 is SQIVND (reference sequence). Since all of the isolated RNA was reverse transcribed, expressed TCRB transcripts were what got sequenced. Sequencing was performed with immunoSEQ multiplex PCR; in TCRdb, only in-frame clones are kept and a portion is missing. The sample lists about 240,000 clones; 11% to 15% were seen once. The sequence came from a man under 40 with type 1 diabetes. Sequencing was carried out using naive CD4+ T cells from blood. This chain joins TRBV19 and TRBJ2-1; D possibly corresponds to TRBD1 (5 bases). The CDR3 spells CASSRTHPKEQFF. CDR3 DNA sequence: TGTGCCAGTAGTAGGACACACCCGAAGGAGCAGTTCTTC.